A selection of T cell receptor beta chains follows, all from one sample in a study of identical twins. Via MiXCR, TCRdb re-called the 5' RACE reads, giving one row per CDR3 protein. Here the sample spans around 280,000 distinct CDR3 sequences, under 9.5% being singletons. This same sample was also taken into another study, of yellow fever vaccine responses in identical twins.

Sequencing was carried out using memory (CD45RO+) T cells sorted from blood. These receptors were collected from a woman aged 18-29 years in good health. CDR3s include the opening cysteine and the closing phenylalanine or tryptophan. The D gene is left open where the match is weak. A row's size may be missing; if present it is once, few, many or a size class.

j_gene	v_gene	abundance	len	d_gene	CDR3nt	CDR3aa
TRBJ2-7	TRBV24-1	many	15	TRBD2	TGTGCCACCAGTGATCCGGTAGCGGGAGGGTACGAGCAGTACTTC	CATSDPVAGGYEQYF
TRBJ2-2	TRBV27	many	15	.	TGTGCCAGCAGTTTCGGTCCGGGCGGTAGCGGGGAGCTGTTTTTT	CASSFGPGGSGELFF
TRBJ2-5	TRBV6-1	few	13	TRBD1	TGTGCCGAGGGGGGACAGGGGCATGAGACCCAGTACTTC	CAEGGQGHETQYF
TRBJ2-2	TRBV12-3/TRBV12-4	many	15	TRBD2	TGTGCCAGCAGTTTAGCGGGAGGGCGGGACGGGGAGCTGTTTTTT	CASSLAGGRDGELFF
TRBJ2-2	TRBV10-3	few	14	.	TGTGCCATCAGTGACACAGGGAGAGCCGGGGAGCTGTTTTTT	CAISDTGRAGELFF
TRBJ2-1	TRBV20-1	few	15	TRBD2	TGCAGTGCTCACCTCAGCGGGGATTACTACAATGAGCAGTTCTTC	CSAHLSGDYYNEQFF
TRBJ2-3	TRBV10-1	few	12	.	TGCGCCAGCGCCGGAGGGACAGATACGCAGTATTTT	CASAGGTDTQYF
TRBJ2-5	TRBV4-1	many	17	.	TGCGCCAGCAGCCAAGACGGAGGGGGACCGTACCAAGAGACCCAGTACTTC	CASSQDGGGPYQETQYF
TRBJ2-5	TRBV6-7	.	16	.	TGTGCCAGCAGTTACTATCTTCGGGGGAACCAAGAGACCCAGTACTTC	CASSYYLRGNQETQYF
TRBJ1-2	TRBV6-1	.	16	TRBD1	TGTGCCAGCAGCCCTAACCCAGGGGGACAAGACTATGGCTACACCTTC	CASSPNPGGQDYGYTF
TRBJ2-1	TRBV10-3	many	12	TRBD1	TGTGCCATCAGTGTAAACAGGGGTGAGCAGTTCTTC	CAISVNRGEQFF
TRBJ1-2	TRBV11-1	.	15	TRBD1	TGTGCCAGCAGCGGCACCGGGACAGCAAACTATGGCTACACCTTC	CASSGTGTANYGYTF
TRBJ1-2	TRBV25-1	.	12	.	TGTGCCAGCAGTTCCCGCCGTGGGGGCTACACCTTC	CASSSRRGGYTF
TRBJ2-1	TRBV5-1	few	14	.	TGCGCCAGCAGCTTGGCACAGGAGCAGGGGGAGCAGTTCTTC	CASSLAQEQGEQFF
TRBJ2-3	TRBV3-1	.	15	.	TGTGCCAGCAGCCGGGCAGGAGCTAGCACAGATACGCAGTATTTT	CASSRAGASTDTQYF
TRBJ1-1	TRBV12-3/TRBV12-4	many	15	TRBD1	TGTGCCAGCAGTTTAGCGGACAGGCAGAACACTGAAGCTTTCTTT	CASSLADRQNTEAFF
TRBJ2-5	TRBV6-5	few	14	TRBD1	TGTGCCAGCAGGAAGACAGGGCAAATGGAGACCCAGTACTTC	CASRKTGQMETQYF
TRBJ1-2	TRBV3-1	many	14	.	TGTGCCAGCAGCCAAGACTTCCTTAACTATGGCTACACCTTC	CASSQDFLNYGYTF
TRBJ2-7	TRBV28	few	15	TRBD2	TGTGCCAGCAGCCAGCTGACTAGCGGGAGTTACGAGCAGTACTTC	CASSQLTSGSYEQYF
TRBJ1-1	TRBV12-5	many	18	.	TGTGCTAGTGGTTTGCGAAGCAGTACCTGGGGCCCGAACACTGAAGCTTTCTTT	CASGLRSSTWGPNTEAFF
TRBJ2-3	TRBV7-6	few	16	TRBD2	TGTGCCAGCAGCTTCTTAGCGGGGGGGCAGGAAGATACGCAGTATTTT	CASSFLAGGQEDTQYF
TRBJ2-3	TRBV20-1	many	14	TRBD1	TGCAGTGCTAGTAGAGGGGGCGACACAGATACGCAGTATTTT	CSASRGGDTDTQYF
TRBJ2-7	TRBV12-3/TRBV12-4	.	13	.	TGTGCCAGCAGCCGACACGGGGGATACGAGCAGTACTTC	CASSRHGGYEQYF
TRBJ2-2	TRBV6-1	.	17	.	TGTGCCAGCACGTCTGGTCGGGACGGCATCAACACCGGGGAGCTGTTTTTT	CASTSGRDGINTGELFF
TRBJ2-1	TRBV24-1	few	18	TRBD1	TGTGCCACCAGTGATTGGTTCGCCGGGACAGGGACCTACAATGAGCAGTTCTTC	CATSDWFAGTGTYNEQFF
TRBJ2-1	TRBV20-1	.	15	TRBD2	TGCAGTGCTAGGGCTAGACTAGCGGGGAGCAATGAGCAGTTCTTC	CSARARLAGSNEQFF
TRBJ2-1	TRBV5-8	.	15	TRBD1	TGTGCCAGCAGCTTGAAAGGGGGCCTTTACAATGAGCAGTTCTTC	CASSLKGGLYNEQFF
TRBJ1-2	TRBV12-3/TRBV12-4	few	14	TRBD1	TGTGCCAGCAGCCTCCGACAGGGAATGGATGGCTACACCTTC	CASSLRQGMDGYTF
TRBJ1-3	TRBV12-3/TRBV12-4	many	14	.	TGTGCCAGCAGTTTGCGGGGATCCGGAAACACCATATATTTT	CASSLRGSGNTIYF
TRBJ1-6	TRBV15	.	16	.	TGTGCCACCAGCAGAGAGGGTTTTCCTGTAGGTTCACCCCTCCACTTT	CATSREGFPVGSPLHF
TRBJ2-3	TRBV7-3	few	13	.	TGTGCCAGCAGCCAAGTGAGCACAGATACGCAGTATTTT	CASSQVSTDTQYF
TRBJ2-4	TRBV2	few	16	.	TGTGCCAGCAGTGAAGCGAGCCCAGGGCTAAAAAACATTCAGTACTTC	CASSEASPGLKNIQYF
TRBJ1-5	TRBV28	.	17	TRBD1	TGTGCCAGCAGTTTAGGGGGCGGGACAGGGAGCAATCAGCCCCAGCATTTT	CASSLGGGTGSNQPQHF
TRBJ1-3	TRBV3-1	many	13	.	TGTGCCAGCAGCCAAGGGGGAGGAAAGACCATATATTTT	CASSQGGGKTIYF
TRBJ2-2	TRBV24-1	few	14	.	TGTGCCACCAGTGATTTGCGGGGTGCCGGGGAGCTGTTTTTT	CATSDLRGAGELFF